A selection of T cell receptor beta chains follows, all from one sample in a study of blood T cell repertoires in COVID-19. This table comes from immunoSEQ multiplex PCR, and its TCRdb copy is limited to in-frame clones, with some not included. In the table there are more than 95,000 clones, roughly 80% of which are singletons. The sequenced sample was peripheral blood. The receptors were gathered from a woman between 65 and 79 years old with acute or convalescent COVID-19. CDR3s include the opening cysteine and the closing phenylalanine or tryptophan. The D gene is left open where the match is weak. Clone size is stated in some rows and not others, as once, few, many or a class when expanded.

clone size | D gene | J gene | V gene | CDR3 DNA | CDR3 protein
- | TRBD1 | TRBJ1-1 | TRBV28 | TGTGCCAGCAGTTTAGACAGGGGGACCGAAGCTTTCTTT | CASSLDRGTEAFF
- | TRBD2 | TRBJ2-5 | TRBV9 | TGTGCCAGCAGCCCAACGCGGGGGATAGGAGAGACCCAGTACTTC | CASSPTRGIGETQYF
- | - | TRBJ1-2 | TRBV27 | TGTGCCAGCAGTTTATCTAGCGGTTTCGGCTACACCTTC | CASSLSSGFGYTF
- | - | TRBJ2-5 | TRBV6-1 | TGTGCCAGCAGTGATGAGGGCTTGGGGACCCAGTACTTC | CASSDEGLGTQYF
- | - | TRBJ1-5 | TRBV18 | TGTGCCAGCTCACCACTCCAGGGAAACCAGCCCCAGCATTTT | CASSPLQGNQPQHF
- | TRBD1 | TRBJ1-5 | TRBV27 | TGTGCCAGCAGTCCACAGGGGGCGGGGGTCTCCAGTCAGCCCCAGCATTTT | CASSPQGAGVSSQPQHF
- | TRBD1 | TRBJ1-3 | TRBV7-9 | TGTGCCAGCAGCTTGGACAGGGCTGGAAACACCATATATTTT | CASSLDRAGNTIYF
- | TRBD2 | TRBJ2-1 | TRBV28 | TGTGCCAGCAGTTCCTTTTCGGGAGGGCCCCACAATGAGCAGTTCTTC | CASSSFSGGPHNEQFF
- | - | TRBJ1-1 | TRBV19 | TGTGCCAGTAGTATCACTTCCGACAGGAGGTACACTGAAGCTTTCTTT | CASSITSDRRYTEAFF
- | TRBD1 | TRBJ2-3 | TRBV12-5 | TGTGCTAGTGGTTCCAGGACAGGGTTCACAGATACGCAGTATTTT | CASGSRTGFTDTQYF
- | TRBD1 | TRBJ2-2 | TRBV6-1 | TGTGCCAGCAGTGGGGGACAGGAGAATCCGAACACCGGGGAGCTGTTTTTT | CASSGGQENPNTGELFF
- | TRBD1 | TRBJ1-2 | TRBV7-2 | TGTGCCAGCAGCGAGGGACAGGACTATGGCTACACCTTC | CASSEGQDYGYTF
- | - | TRBJ1-6 | TRBV19 | TGTGCCAGTAGTCCGGGCAGGGGTAATTCACCCCTCCACTTT | CASSPGRGNSPLHF
- | - | TRBJ2-3 | TRBV5-1 | TGCGCCAGCAGCTTGGGTCGGACAGCTAGCACAGATACGCAGTATTTT | CASSLGRTASTDTQYF
once | - | TRBJ2-2 | TRBV5-1 | TGCGCCAGCACCTGGGGGGCCGGGGAGCTGTTTTTT | CASTWGAGELFF
once | - | TRBJ1-2 | TRBV7-2 | TGTGCCAGCAGCTTTGGTCAGGGCGCCATGGGTGGCTACACCTTC | CASSFGQGAMGGYTF
- | - | TRBJ1-2 | TRBV21-1 | TGTGCCAGCAGCACCAAGGACAGGGGGAATACAATGGGCTACACCTTC | CASSTKDRGNTMGYTF
once | - | TRBJ2-5 | TRBV5-1 | TGCGCCAGCAGCTTGCGGGACACCCAAGAGACCCAGTACTTC | CASSLRDTQETQYF
- | TRBD1 | TRBJ2-1 | TRBV4-2 | TGTGCCAGCAGCCAACAGGGGGCTGGGTCCTACAATGAGCAGTTCTTC | CASSQQGAGSYNEQFF